This TCR beta chain was documented in a study of blood T cell repertoires in COVID-19. On the study more broadly: From T cells, B-cell-depleted T cells, or PBMCs came the material, which was cDNA or gDNA.

CDR1 LGHDT and CDR2 YNNKEL come from the germline V gene (reference sequence). V dropped 0 bases and J dropped 5 bases, with 13 bases sitting between them. The CDR3 length is 16 residues. Source study methods: Estimated nucleated cell counts came from reference gene primer amplification. Sequenced by immunoSEQ multiplex PCR; TCRdb stores in-frame clones only, minus some. That table furnishes V, J and clone size, whereas the DNA furnished D and trimming. The sample holds 300,000 to 450,000 clones, around 87% seen once. Participant age was about 18 to 89 years, and participants resided in about 25 US areas. Participants' own reports of clinical history determined their cohort assignment.

J is TRBJ2-2 and V is TRBV3-1 (or the pseudogene TRBV3-2); a weak D match, TRBD1 (6 bases). This TCR was sampled from a man aged 40-49 years in a cohort exposed to, infected with or recovered from COVID-19 (not recorded which). The source material was PBMCs or T cells enriched from blood (not recorded which). CDR3 bases: TGTGCCAGCAGCCAAGAAGGTAATACAGGGACCGGGGAGCTGTTTTTT. Translated, it gives CASSQEGNTGTGELFF.